These 31 T cell receptor beta chains originate from one sample sequenced in a study of OX40 agonist ivuxolimab in advanced cancers. TCRdb keeps only in-frame clones here, not all; method: immunoSEQ multiplex PCR. The sample contains about 110,000 clones, approximately 89% of which appear only once. This specimen consisted of CD4+ or CD8+ T cells sorted from blood, obtained in a trial of the OX40 agonist ivuxolimab. Receptors originate from an adult with an advanced solid tumor such as melanoma, head and neck, liver or kidney cancer.

The chain couples TRBV7-2 to TRBJ1-3; D is uncertain. The CDR3 length is 15 residues. Between the trimmed V and J ends, which lost 5 bases and 0 bases, there was a span of 11 bases. The germline CDR1 and CDR2 sequences are SGHTA and FQGNSA. The CDR3 loop reads CASSPPALSGNTIYF. CDR3 DNA: TGTGCCAGCAGCCCCCCGGCGCTCTCTGGAAACACCATATATTTT.

This clone was counted only a few times. This chain joins TRBV27 and TRBJ2-5, with D uncertain. CDR3 length equals 14 residues. Trimming removed 5 bases from V and 1 base from J, with 11 bases in between. Germline V gives CDR1 MNHEY, CDR2 SMNVEV (reference sequence). The CDR3 loop reads CASSKSPSQETQYF. The CDR3 nucleotides are TGTGCCAGCAGTAAAAGCCCGTCCCAAGAGACCCAGTACTTC.

V gene TRBV6-6 combines with J gene TRBJ1-4; the D gene is possibly TRBD1 (6 bases). The CDR3 runs to 15 residues. CDR1 is MNHNY, CDR2 SVGAGI, per germline (reference sequence). Deletions cut 4 bases from V and 7 bases from J, with 16 bases between. CDR3 sequence (DNA): TGTGCCAGCAGTTTCTCGGGCCAGGGGAGTGAAAAACTGTTTTTT. Amino acid sequence: CASSFSGQGSEKLFF.

The genes are TRBV23-1 and TRBJ2-3, with 9 bases aligning to TRBD1. TRBV23-1 is treated as an ORF (open reading frame) with a function not yet certain. CDR3 length: 18 residues. Trimming removed 0 bases from V and 2 bases from J; junction bases left unmatched: 9. This chain's CDR3 is CASSQSGVRQGDTDTQYF. The CDR3 coding sequence is TGCGCCAGCAGTCAATCGGGTGTCCGACAGGGGGACACAGATACGCAGTATTTT.

V and J are TRBV5-8 and TRBJ2-5, with D perhaps matching TRBD2 (6 bases). Per germline, CDR1 SGHTS and CDR2 YDEGEE. V was cut by 3 bases and J by 5 bases, with 14 bases left in between. This CDR3 region has 14 residues. Here the CDR3 reads CASSSRVGRETQYF. The DNA for the CDR3 is TGTGCCAGCAGCTCCCGGGTAGGGAGGGAGACCCAGTACTTC.

The chain joins TRBV4-3 to TRBJ1-3, with D maybe TRBD1 (5 bases). Germline CDR1 is LGHNA and CDR2 is YSLEER. The CDR3 has 15 residues. The V end lost 0 bases, the J end lost 3 bases, and 9 bases lay between the germline ends. The CDR3 here is CASSQDRGSGNTIYF. The CDR3 DNA sequence: TGCGCCAGCAGCCAAGATCGGGGGAGTGGAAACACCATATATTTT.

This chain joins TRBV19 and TRBJ1-1; D is unclear. The V gene's germline CDR1 is LNHDA and CDR2 SQIVND (reference sequence). V lost 2 bases, J lost 9 bases, and 13 bases lay in between. The CDR3 sequence is 13 residues long. The CDR3 DNA follows: TGTGCCAGTAGTATAAAGGGTTTCACCCAAGCTTTCTTT. The encoded protein is CASSIKGFTQAFF.

V gene TRBV9 combines with J gene TRBJ1-2, with D tentatively TRBD1 (5 bases). Germline V gene lookup returns CDR1 SGDLS and CDR2 YYNGEE. Trimming shortened V by 3 bases and J by 2 bases, and 14 bases separated the two germline ends. The CDR3 has 15 amino acids. CDR3 DNA: TGTGCCAGCAGCGCGTCCGGGACTCCAAACTATGGCTACACCTTC. As protein: CASSASGTPNYGYTF. Looking up the rest from reference TRBV9 and TRBJ1-2 gives the full variable domain: DSGVTQTPKHLITATGQRVTLRCSPRSGDLSVYWYQQSLDQGLQFLIQYYNGEERAKGNILERFSAQQFPDLHSELNLSSLELGDSALYFCASSASGTPNYGYTFGSGTRLTVV.

This clone has only one observation. The rearrangement links TRBV11-1 to TRBJ2-5, with TRBD1 matching 9 bases. V lost 4 bases, J lost 6 bases, and 6 bases stayed unmatched. From germline, CDR1 is SGHAT and CDR2 FQDESV (reference sequence). The CDR3 length is 14 residues. The CDR3 DNA reads TGTGCCAGCAGCTCGGACAGGGGTAAAAAGACCCAGTACTTC. As protein: CASSSDRGKKTQYF.

On this clone: Additional DNA sequences in this sample encode the identical CDR3. CDR3 sequence (DNA): TGTGCTAGTGGTTTGGGCAACACCGGGGAGCTGTTTTTT. Translated: CASGLGNTGELFF. The J gene is TRBJ2-2, the V gene TRBV12-5; D is unresolved. CDR3 length: 13 amino acids. Germline lookup yields CDR1 LGHNT and CDR2 FRNRAP. V was cut by 1 base and J by 2 bases, with 2 bases left in between.

V usage is TRBV9 and J usage is TRBJ2-5, with a possible D match to TRBD2 (6 bases). V lost 4 bases and J 2 bases, leaving 12 bases between the germline ends. The CDR3 is 14 residues long. Germline V lookup: CDR1 SGDLS, CDR2 YYNGEE. CDR3 sequence: CASSPGRTQETQYF. In DNA, the CDR3 is TGTGCCAGCAGCCCCGGGAGAACTCAAGAGACCCAGTACTTC.

V is TRBV5-4 and J is TRBJ2-1; 11 bases fit TRBD2. The V and J ends lost 6 bases and 4 bases, in that order; junction bases with no gene match: 12. The germline gives CDR1 SGHNT, CDR2 YYREEE (reference sequence). The CDR3 contains 17 residues. The CDR3 DNA sequence: TGTGCCAGCACTTTACTAGCGGGGGTAACCACATACAATGAGCAGTTCTTC. It translates to CASTLLAGVTTYNEQFF.

V and J are TRBV19 and TRBJ2-1, with 12 bases that match TRBD2. The CDR3 has 16 amino acids. Looked up from germline, CDR1 is LNHDA and CDR2 is SQIVND (reference sequence). With V trimmed by 4 bases and J by 7 bases, 8 bases remained unmatched. CDR3 DNA: TGTGCCAGTAGTACTTGGACTAGCGGGACCTTAAATGAGCAGTTCTTC. Protein sequence: CASSTWTSGTLNEQFF.

This chain uses TRBV5-4 with TRBJ2-3, with TRBD1 identical over 7 bases. CDR1 and CDR2 from the germline V gene are SGHNT and YYREEE (reference sequence). This CDR3 has 14 residues. V shed 5 bases, J shed 4 bases, and the junction held 7 bases outside the gene matches. CDR3: CASSLTGDADTQYF. The CDR3 region has the DNA TGTGCCAGCAGTCTTACAGGGGACGCAGATACGCAGTATTTT.

CDR3 loop: CATSRQSADEQFF. In DNA, the CDR3 is TGTGCCACCAGCAGACAATCCGCGGATGAGCAGTTCTTC. This chain links TRBV15 with TRBJ2-1; D is unclear. CDR1 and CDR2 (germline): LNHNV, YYDKDF (reference sequence). V was clipped by 2 bases and J by 8 bases, with 10 bases between them. This CDR3 region has 13 residues.

V usage is TRBV6-6 and J usage is TRBJ2-7; D ambiguous. Germline V CDR1 and CDR2: MNHNY, SVGAGI (reference sequence). Trimming took 10 bases from V and 9 from J, leaving 25 bases between them. The CDR3 sequence is 14 residues long. The CDR3 sequence is CANLSWKPKRRQYF. The CDR3 region has the DNA TGTGCCAACCTATCTTGGAAGCCGAAGAGGCGGCAGTACTTC.

V gene TRBV7-2 combines with J gene TRBJ1-2, with 8 bases fitting TRBD1. This CDR3 contains 15 residues. With 5 bases clipped from V and 1 base from J, the junction kept 6 bases outside the gene matches. The germline V gene has CDR1 SGHTA and CDR2 FQGNSA. This CDR3 is CASSRRQGFNYGYTF. In DNA form, the CDR3 reads TGTGCCAGCAGCCGCAGACAGGGGTTTAACTATGGCTACACCTTC.

About this clone: Other DNA sequences from this sample encode an identical CDR3 as well. The V gene is TRBV5-1, the J gene TRBJ2-7; the D is unclear. Germline V lookup: CDR1 SGHRS, CDR2 YFSETQ. V dropped 4 bases and J dropped 0 bases, with 2 bases sitting between them. The CDR3 runs 11 residues. CDR3 bases: TGCGCCAGCAGCGACTCCTACGAGCAGTACTTC. It yields the protein CASSDSYEQYF.

This clone was counted a single time. This chain links TRBV27 with TRBJ2-1; 12 nucleotides agree with TRBD2. V trimming: 9 bases; J trimming: 6 bases; junction bases outside the gene matches: 9. The CDR3 contains 15 residues. CDR1 and CDR2 from the germline V gene are MNHEY and SMNVEV (reference sequence). The CDR3 spells CASLSRLAGVNEQFF. The CDR3 DNA is TGTGCCAGTTTGTCAAGACTAGCGGGAGTCAATGAGCAGTTCTTC.

The J gene is TRBJ2-7, the V gene TRBV19; no clear D gene. The V end lost 5 bases, the J end lost 1 base, and 9 bases lay between the germline ends. The CDR3 sequence is 13 residues long. The V gene's germline CDR1 is LNHDA and CDR2 SQIVND (reference sequence). This chain's CDR3 is CASSLADSYEQYF. CDR3 nucleotide sequence: TGTGCCAGTAGTTTGGCGGATTCCTACGAGCAGTACTTC. The variable domain in full, completed from reference TRBV19 and TRBJ2-7, reads DGGITQSPKYLFRKEGQNVTLSCEQNLNHDAMYWYRQDPGQGLRLIYYSQIVNDFQKGDIAEGYSVSREKKESFPLTVTSAQKNPTAFYLCASSLADSYEQYFGPGTRLTVT.

The chain joins TRBV6-1 to TRBJ1-1; no clear D. Trimming shortened V by 7 bases and J by 4 bases, and 16 bases separated the two germline ends. There are 14 residues in the CDR3. Germline V CDR1 and CDR2: MNHNS, SASEGT. Here the CDR3 DNA reads TGTGCCAGCACTGTACAGAACTCTCGCACTGAAGCTTTCTTT. This encodes CASTVQNSRTEAFF.

CDR3 in amino acids: CASSLGVTSNQPQHF. The CDR3 DNA reads TGTGCCAGCAGCTTAGGGGTGACTAGCAATCAGCCCCAGCATTTT. The chain is built from TRBV7-2 and TRBJ1-5; no clear D. The length of the CDR3 is 15 residues. Germline V lookup: CDR1 SGHTA, CDR2 FQGNSA. V lost 1 base, J lost 0 bases, and 7 bases lay in between.

The V gene is TRBV5-4, the J gene TRBJ1-3; tentative D call: TRBD1 (5 bases). Trimming stripped 1 base from V and 1 base from J, with 9 bases between. There are 15 residues in the CDR3. CDR1 SGHNT and CDR2 YYREEE come from the germline V gene (reference sequence). CDR3 sequence reads: CASSLTGGSGNTIYF. The DNA of the CDR3 is TGTGCCAGCAGCTTGACCGGGGGATCTGGAAACACCATATATTTT.

The gene calls are TRBV13 and TRBJ2-3; TRBD1 might be the D (5 bases). This CDR3 is 14 amino acids long. Germline values: CDR1 PRHDT, CDR2 FYEKMQ (reference sequence). V was pared by 5 bases and J by 3 bases, with 12 bases between. CDR3 nucleotides: TGTGCCAGCAGCCGACAGATTCTAACAGATACGCAGTATTTT. This codes for CASSRQILTDTQYF.

The V and J genes are TRBV6-6 and TRBJ2-2, with no clear D. V was trimmed by 0 bases and J by 4 bases, leaving 12 bases between them. From germline, CDR1 is MNHNY and CDR2 SVGAGI (reference sequence). CDR3 length: 16 residues. The CDR3 region has the DNA TGTGCCAGCAGTTACTCGAGTTCTAAGGTCACCGGGGAGCTGTTTTTT. Amino acids: CASSYSSSKVTGELFF.

The rearrangement uses TRBV7-2 and TRBJ1-2, with 10 nucleotides matching TRBD1. The ends lost 1 base at V and 4 bases at J; junction bases unmatched: 0. In germline, CDR1 is SGHTA, CDR2 FQGNSA. CDR3 length: 14 amino acids. CDR3 region: CASSLGDRGYGYTF. CDR3 bases: TGTGCCAGCAGCTTAGGGGACAGGGGCTATGGCTACACCTTC.

This chain connects TRBV30 to TRBJ1-6; no clear D gene. Trimming pared 0 bases from V and 3 bases from J, leaving 9 bases between. CDR1 is GTSNPN and CDR2 is SVGIG in the germline V gene (reference sequence). The CDR3 covers 15 residues. CDR3 coding DNA: TGTGCCTGGAGTGTAGGTGCCGGCTATAATTCACCCCTCCACTTT. Protein sequence: CAWSVGAGYNSPLHF.

This sequence joins TRBV5-4 and TRBJ2-2; D ambiguous. V lost 0 bases, J lost 6 bases, and 12 bases lay in between. This CDR3 contains 15 residues. Per the germline V gene, CDR1 is SGHNT and CDR2 is YYREEE (reference sequence). CDR3 DNA sequence: TGTGCCAGCAGCTTGGCCGGACGGCGATCCGGGGAGCTGTTTTTT. Its translation: CASSLAGRRSGELFF. Full variable domain (missing parts from reference TRBV5-4 and TRBJ2-2): ETGVTQSPTHLIKTRGQQVTLRCSSQSGHNTVSWYQQALGQGPQFIFQYYREEENGRGNFPPRFSGLQFPNYSSELNVNALELDDSALYLCASSLAGRRSGELFFGEGSRLTVL.

The chain joins TRBV2 to TRBJ2-7; no clear D. The germline V gene encodes CDR1 SNHLY and CDR2 FYNNEI. V lost 4 bases and J 4 bases, leaving 8 bases between the germline ends. The CDR3 sequence is 12 residues long. CDR3 residues: CASSVGSYEQYF. CDR3 in DNA: TGTGCCAGCAGTGTTGGAAGTTACGAGCAGTACTTC.

This chain links TRBV6-1 with TRBJ2-5; 7 positions match TRBD1. Trimming cost V 5 bases and J 2 bases; bases outside gene matches: 2. The CDR3 covers 13 residues. Germline V gives CDR1 MNHNS, CDR2 SASEGT. This CDR3 is CASSRQGQETQYF. The CDR3 DNA reads TGTGCCAGCAGTAGACAGGGTCAAGAGACCCAGTACTTC.

The V and J genes are TRBV4-2 and TRBJ1-5; D is perhaps TRBD1 (6 bases). V lost 1 base and J lost 1, with 14 bases in between. Looked up from germline, CDR1 is LGHNA and CDR2 is YNFKEQ. The CDR3 is 17 amino acids. This CDR3 is CASSQASRGLSNQPQHF. CDR3 bases: TGTGCCAGCAGCCAAGCCTCCAGGGGTCTCAGCAATCAGCCCCAGCATTTT.